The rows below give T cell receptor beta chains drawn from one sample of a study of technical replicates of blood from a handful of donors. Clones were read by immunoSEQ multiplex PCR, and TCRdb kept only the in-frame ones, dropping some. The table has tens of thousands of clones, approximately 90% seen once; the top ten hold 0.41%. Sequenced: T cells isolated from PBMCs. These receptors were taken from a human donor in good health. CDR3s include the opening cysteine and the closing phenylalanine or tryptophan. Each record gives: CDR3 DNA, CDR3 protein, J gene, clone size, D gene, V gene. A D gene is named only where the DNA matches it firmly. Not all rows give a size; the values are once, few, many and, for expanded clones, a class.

CDR3 DNA: TGTGCCGTCTCTAGCGAGACGGGGGGGGAGACCCAGTACTTC
CDR3 protein: CAVSSETGGETQYF
J gene: TRBJ2-5
clone size: .
D gene: TRBD2
V gene: TRBV10-3

CDR3 DNA: TGTGCCAGCAACCAAGCGGGAAGAGAAACAGATACGCAGTATTTT
CDR3 protein: CASNQAGRETDTQYF
J gene: TRBJ2-3
clone size: .
D gene: TRBD2
V gene: TRBV7-3

CDR3 DNA: TGTGCCAGCAGCTTGCTTCTGGGGGCCAATGAGCAGTTCTTC
CDR3 protein: CASSLLLGANEQFF
J gene: TRBJ2-1
clone size: few
D gene: .
V gene: TRBV5-4

CDR3 DNA: TGTGCCAGCAGTTCCCCGGGAATAGCTTTCTTT
CDR3 protein: CASSSPGIAFF
J gene: TRBJ1-1
clone size: .
D gene: .
V gene: TRBV28

CDR3 DNA: TGTGCCAGCAGCCCTAAGAGTGAGCAGTTCTTC
CDR3 protein: CASSPKSEQFF
J gene: TRBJ2-1
clone size: .
D gene: .
V gene: TRBV7-9

CDR3 DNA: TGTGCCAGCAGCGCGGTTCAAGATGGCTACACCTTC
CDR3 protein: CASSAVQDGYTF
J gene: TRBJ1-2
clone size: .
D gene: .
V gene: TRBV11-3

CDR3 DNA: TGTGCCAGCTCCAGACAGGGGGCAAGGGACACTGAAGCTTTCTTT
CDR3 protein: CASSRQGARDTEAFF
J gene: TRBJ1-1
clone size: .
D gene: TRBD1
V gene: TRBV18

CDR3 DNA: TGTGCCAGCAGTTTCGGGACTAGCGGGAGTCACACCGGGGAGCTGTTTTTT
CDR3 protein: CASSFGTSGSHTGELFF
J gene: TRBJ2-2
clone size: .
D gene: TRBD2
V gene: TRBV27

CDR3 DNA: TGTGCCAGTAGTATAGAGGACAGGGCTCAGCCCCAGCATTTT
CDR3 protein: CASSIEDRAQPQHF
J gene: TRBJ1-5
clone size: few
D gene: TRBD1
V gene: TRBV19

CDR3 DNA: TGTGCCAGCACGGGGAGGGACTATGGCTACACCTTC
CDR3 protein: CASTGRDYGYTF
J gene: TRBJ1-2
clone size: .
D gene: .
V gene: TRBV9

CDR3 DNA: TGTGCCATCAGTGAGTTTGTAGCATCCTACGAGCAGTACTTC
CDR3 protein: CAISEFVASYEQYF
J gene: TRBJ2-7
clone size: .
D gene: .
V gene: TRBV10-3

CDR3 DNA: TGCGCCAGCAGCCAAACAGAGGCGGGATACACCGGGGAGCTGTTTTTT
CDR3 protein: CASSQTEAGYTGELFF
J gene: TRBJ2-2
clone size: .
D gene: .
V gene: TRBV4-3

CDR3 DNA: TGCGCCAACCCGCCCCGGGACAGGGGTCCCTACGAGCAGTACTTC
CDR3 protein: CANPPRDRGPYEQYF
J gene: TRBJ2-7
clone size: .
D gene: TRBD1
V gene: TRBV5-1

CDR3 DNA: TGTGCCAGCAGCGTAGGAGGGGGTGGGCAGCCCCAGCATTTT
CDR3 protein: CASSVGGGGQPQHF
J gene: TRBJ1-5
clone size: .
D gene: .
V gene: TRBV9

CDR3 DNA: TGTGCCAGCAGCTTTTCAGAAGTTTACTACGAGCAGTACTTC
CDR3 protein: CASSFSEVYYEQYF
J gene: TRBJ2-7
clone size: .
D gene: .
V gene: TRBV7-2

CDR3 DNA: TGTGCCAGCAGCCATCACATATACTTTAGCGGAAGCACAGATACGCAGTATTTT
CDR3 protein: CASSHHIYFSGSTDTQYF
J gene: TRBJ2-3
clone size: .
D gene: .
V gene: TRBV7-2

CDR3 DNA: TGTGCCAGCAGCTTAGTTCGTGGGCCAGGGGGCTCTCAGCCCCAGCATTTT
CDR3 protein: CASSLVRGPGGSQPQHF
J gene: TRBJ1-5
clone size: .
D gene: TRBD1
V gene: TRBV11-3

CDR3 DNA: TGTGCCTGGGAGGGGACAGCTGAAGCTTTCTTT
CDR3 protein: CAWEGTAEAFF
J gene: TRBJ1-1
clone size: .
D gene: TRBD1
V gene: TRBV30

CDR3 DNA: TGCGCCAGCAGCCTCACAGGTCCCAGGGGTTACAATGAGCAGTTCTTC
CDR3 protein: CASSLTGPRGYNEQFF
J gene: TRBJ2-1
clone size: .
D gene: .
V gene: TRBV10-2

CDR3 DNA: TGTGCCAGCAGCGTTTCTATGCGGGACAGGAACGTCCTGACTTTC
CDR3 protein: CASSVSMRDRNVLTF
J gene: TRBJ2-6
clone size: once
D gene: TRBD1
V gene: TRBV9

CDR3 DNA: TGCGCCAGCAGCCAAGTAGGTGACTCAGACTACGAGCAGTACTTC
CDR3 protein: CASSQVGDSDYEQYF
J gene: TRBJ2-7
clone size: .
D gene: .
V gene: TRBV4-1

CDR3 DNA: TGCGCCAGCTCCGGGGACAACCAAGAGACCCAGTACTTC
CDR3 protein: CASSGDNQETQYF
J gene: TRBJ2-5
clone size: .
D gene: .
V gene: TRBV5-1

CDR3 DNA: TGTGCCAGCAGCTTTGCGGACGGGAGCTCCTACGAGCAGTACTTC
CDR3 protein: CASSFADGSSYEQYF
J gene: TRBJ2-7
clone size: once
D gene: .
V gene: TRBV7-9

CDR3 DNA: TGTGCCAGCAGCCATACAGGGGAGAACACTGAAGCTTTCTTT
CDR3 protein: CASSHTGENTEAFF
J gene: TRBJ1-1
clone size: once
D gene: TRBD1
V gene: TRBV5-8

CDR3 DNA: TGTGCCAGCAGCCCCCGAGGGGTCGGGACAGGGGCGAACTATGGCTACACCTTC
CDR3 protein: CASSPRGVGTGANYGYTF
J gene: TRBJ1-2
clone size: .
D gene: TRBD1
V gene: TRBV9

CDR3 DNA: TGTGCCAGCAGCTTAAAACTAGCGGGAGCCGGGGAGCTGTTTTTT
CDR3 protein: CASSLKLAGAGELFF
J gene: TRBJ2-2
clone size: .
D gene: TRBD2
V gene: TRBV7-2

CDR3 DNA: TGTGCCAGCAGCCAAGATAGGGGCGACTATGGCTACACCTTC
CDR3 protein: CASSQDRGDYGYTF
J gene: TRBJ1-2
clone size: .
D gene: .
V gene: TRBV4-2

CDR3 DNA: TGTGCCAGCAGCTCGGGACTAGCTTCCCTCGAGCAGTACTTC
CDR3 protein: CASSSGLASLEQYF
J gene: TRBJ2-7
clone size: .
D gene: TRBD2
V gene: TRBV7-9

CDR3 DNA: TGTGCCAGCAGCCAAGACACAGGGTGGAGCACAGATACGCAGTATTTT
CDR3 protein: CASSQDTGWSTDTQYF
J gene: TRBJ2-3
clone size: .
D gene: .
V gene: TRBV4-2

CDR3 DNA: TGCAGCGCAGTGGGGGGAAGCAATCAGCCCCAGCATTTT
CDR3 protein: CSAVGGSNQPQHF
J gene: TRBJ1-5
clone size: .
D gene: .
V gene: TRBV29-1

CDR3 DNA: TGTGCCAGCAGCCAAGTGGCGCTAGCGGAACTCGATGAGCAGTTCTTC
CDR3 protein: CASSQVALAELDEQFF
J gene: TRBJ2-1
clone size: .
D gene: TRBD2
V gene: TRBV4-2

CDR3 DNA: TGTGCCAGCAGCGTTAGGACAGGGCGCACCTACGAGCAGTACTTC
CDR3 protein: CASSVRTGRTYEQYF
J gene: TRBJ2-7
clone size: .
D gene: TRBD1
V gene: TRBV9

CDR3 DNA: TGTGCCAGCAGTCCCCCACTAGCGGGTACAGATACGCAGTATTTT
CDR3 protein: CASSPPLAGTDTQYF
J gene: TRBJ2-3
clone size: .
D gene: TRBD2
V gene: TRBV6-5

CDR3 DNA: TGTGCCAGCGTCCAGGGGGTGGGTGGCTACACCTTC
CDR3 protein: CASVQGVGGYTF
J gene: TRBJ1-2
clone size: .
D gene: TRBD1
V gene: TRBV2

CDR3 DNA: TGTGCCAGCAGCTTAGCTAGCGGGAACACCGGGGAGCTGTTTTTT
CDR3 protein: CASSLASGNTGELFF
J gene: TRBJ2-2
clone size: .
D gene: TRBD2
V gene: TRBV11-2

CDR3 DNA: TGTGCCAGCTCCCCTCAGTCCAATCAGCCCCAGCATTTT
CDR3 protein: CASSPQSNQPQHF
J gene: TRBJ1-5
clone size: few
D gene: .
V gene: TRBV18

CDR3 DNA: TGCGCCAGCAGCTTGATGAGGGAGGGTTACGGGGAGCTGTTTTTT
CDR3 protein: CASSLMREGYGELFF
J gene: TRBJ2-2
clone size: .
D gene: TRBD2
V gene: TRBV5-1

CDR3 DNA: TGTGCCATCAGTGAGCCCCTACAGGGAGAGACCCAGTACTTC
CDR3 protein: CAISEPLQGETQYF
J gene: TRBJ2-5
clone size: .
D gene: .
V gene: TRBV10-3

CDR3 DNA: TGTGCCAGCTATCGCAGAACTGGGACAGGGGGACACGAGCAGTACTTC
CDR3 protein: CASYRRTGTGGHEQYF
J gene: TRBJ2-7
clone size: .
D gene: TRBD1
V gene: TRBV5-6

CDR3 DNA: TGTGCCAGCAGCCGACTCAGACTGAGCTCCTACAATGAGCAGTTCTTC
CDR3 protein: CASSRLRLSSYNEQFF
J gene: TRBJ2-1
clone size: .
D gene: .
V gene: TRBV5-8

CDR3 DNA: TGCGCCAGCAGCCAAGATAGGGGTTCCGGGGAGCTGTTTTTT
CDR3 protein: CASSQDRGSGELFF
J gene: TRBJ2-2
clone size: .
D gene: .
V gene: TRBV4-3

CDR3 DNA: TGTGCCAGCAGTTTCGTAGGGGGGGTTAGAACTAATGAAAAACTGTTTTTT
CDR3 protein: CASSFVGGVRTNEKLFF
J gene: TRBJ1-4
clone size: .
D gene: .
V gene: TRBV28

CDR3 DNA: TGTGCCATCAGCTCCCCCGTGTCCGGGACCTACGAGCAGTACTTC
CDR3 protein: CAISSPVSGTYEQYF
J gene: TRBJ2-7
clone size: .
D gene: .
V gene: TRBV10-3

CDR3 DNA: TGTGCCAGCAGTCCTATTAGCGGGAGGGCCAATGAGCAGTACTTC
CDR3 protein: CASSPISGRANEQYF
J gene: TRBJ2-7
clone size: .
D gene: TRBD2
V gene: TRBV27

CDR3 DNA: TGTGCCTGGACCACAGGGGCGAAACAAGAGACCCAGTACTTC
CDR3 protein: CAWTTGAKQETQYF
J gene: TRBJ2-5
clone size: .
D gene: TRBD1
V gene: TRBV30

CDR3 DNA: TGTGCCAGCTCACCTCGGTTCTACGAGCAGTACTTC
CDR3 protein: CASSPRFYEQYF
J gene: TRBJ2-7
clone size: .
D gene: .
V gene: TRBV18

CDR3 DNA: TGCGCCAGCAGCCAAGATCTAGGGGAGGGTGGCTATGGCTACACCTTC
CDR3 protein: CASSQDLGEGGYGYTF
J gene: TRBJ1-2
clone size: .
D gene: .
V gene: TRBV4-3

CDR3 DNA: TGTGCCAGTAGTATGAGAGGGCAGAACACCGGGGAGCTGTTTTTT
CDR3 protein: CASSMRGQNTGELFF
J gene: TRBJ2-2
clone size: .
D gene: .
V gene: TRBV19